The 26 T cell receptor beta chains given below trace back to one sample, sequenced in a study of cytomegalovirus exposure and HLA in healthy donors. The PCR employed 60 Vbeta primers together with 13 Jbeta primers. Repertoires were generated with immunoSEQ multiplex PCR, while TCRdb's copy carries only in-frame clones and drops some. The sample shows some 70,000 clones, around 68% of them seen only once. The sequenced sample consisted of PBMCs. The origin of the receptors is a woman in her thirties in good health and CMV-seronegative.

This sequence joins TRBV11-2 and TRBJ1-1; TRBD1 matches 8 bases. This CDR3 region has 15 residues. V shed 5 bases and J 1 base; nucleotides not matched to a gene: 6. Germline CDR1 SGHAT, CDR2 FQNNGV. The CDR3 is CASSPRTGWNTEAFF. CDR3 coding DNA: TGTGCCAGCAGCCCCCGGACAGGGTGGAACACTGAAGCTTTCTTT.

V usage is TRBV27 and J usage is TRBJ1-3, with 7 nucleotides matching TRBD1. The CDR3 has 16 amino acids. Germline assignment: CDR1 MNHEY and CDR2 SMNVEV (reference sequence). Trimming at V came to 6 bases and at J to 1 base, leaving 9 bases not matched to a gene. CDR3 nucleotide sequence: TGTGCCAGCAGACGGGACCCGACAGGGTCTGGAAACACCATATATTTT. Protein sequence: CASRRDPTGSGNTIYF.

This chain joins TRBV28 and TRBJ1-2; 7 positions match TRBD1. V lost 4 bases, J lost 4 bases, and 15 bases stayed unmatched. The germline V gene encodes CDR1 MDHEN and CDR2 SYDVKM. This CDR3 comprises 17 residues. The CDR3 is CASSSTGSTGDPYGYTF. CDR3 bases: TGTGCCAGCAGTTCAACGGGGTCAACAGGGGACCCCTATGGCTACACCTTC.

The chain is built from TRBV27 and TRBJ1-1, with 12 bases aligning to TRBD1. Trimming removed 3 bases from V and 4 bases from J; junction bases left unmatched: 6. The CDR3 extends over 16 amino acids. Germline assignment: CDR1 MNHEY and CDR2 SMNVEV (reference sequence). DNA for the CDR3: TGTGCCAGCAGTTTGGGACAGGGGGCGAGTGGCACTGAAGCTTTCTTT. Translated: CASSLGQGASGTEAFF.

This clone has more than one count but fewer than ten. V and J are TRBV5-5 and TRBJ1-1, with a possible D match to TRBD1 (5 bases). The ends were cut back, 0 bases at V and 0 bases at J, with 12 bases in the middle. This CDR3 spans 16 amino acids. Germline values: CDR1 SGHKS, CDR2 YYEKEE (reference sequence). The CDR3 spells CASSLGMGLMNTEAFF. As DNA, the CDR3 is TGTGCCAGCAGCTTGGGGATGGGACTAATGAACACTGAAGCTTTCTTT. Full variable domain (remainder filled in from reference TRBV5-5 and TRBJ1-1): DAGVTQSPTHLIKTRGQQVTLRCSPISGHKSVSWYQQVLGQGPQFIFQYYEKEERGRGNFPDRFSARQFPNYSSELNVNALLLGDSALYLCASSLGMGLMNTEAFFGQGTRLTVV.

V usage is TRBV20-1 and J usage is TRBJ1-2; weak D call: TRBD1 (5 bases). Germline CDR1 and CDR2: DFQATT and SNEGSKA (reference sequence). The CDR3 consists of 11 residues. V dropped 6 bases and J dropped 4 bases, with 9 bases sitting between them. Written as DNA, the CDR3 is TGCAGTGCGATGACAGTCTATGGCTACACCTTC. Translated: CSAMTVYGYTF.

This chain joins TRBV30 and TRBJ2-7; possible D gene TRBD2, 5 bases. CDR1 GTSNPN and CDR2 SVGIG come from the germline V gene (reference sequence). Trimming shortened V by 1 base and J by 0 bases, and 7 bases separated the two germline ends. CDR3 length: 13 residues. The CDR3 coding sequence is TGTGCCTGGAGTGGTGAGGGCTCCTACGAGCAGTACTTC. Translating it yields CAWSGEGSYEQYF.

CDR3 nucleotide sequence: TGTGCCTGTCTAAGCGGATCCTACGAGCAGTACTTC. Protein product: CACLSGSYEQYF. The chain is built from TRBV30 and TRBJ2-7, with D tentatively TRBD2 (5 bases). CDR1 is GTSNPN, CDR2 SVGIG, per germline (reference sequence). The CDR3 runs to 12 residues. V gave up 6 bases and J gave up 1 base, with 10 bases separating them.

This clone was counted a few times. CDR3 loop: CASSLEYSGGEAFF. The DNA of the CDR3 is TGCGCCAGCAGCTTGGAGTACTCGGGGGGTGAAGCTTTCTTT. The rearrangement links TRBV5-1 to TRBJ1-1; tentative D call: TRBD1 (5 bases). Trimming took 0 bases from V and 7 from J, leaving 13 bases between them. This CDR3 spans 14 amino acids. CDR1 and CDR2 from the germline V gene are SGHRS and YFSETQ.

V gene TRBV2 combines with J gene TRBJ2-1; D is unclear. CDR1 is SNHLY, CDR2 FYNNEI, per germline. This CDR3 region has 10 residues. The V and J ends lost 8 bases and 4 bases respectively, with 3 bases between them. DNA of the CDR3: TGTGCCAGCCGTTACAATGAGCAGTTCTTC. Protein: CASRYNEQFF.

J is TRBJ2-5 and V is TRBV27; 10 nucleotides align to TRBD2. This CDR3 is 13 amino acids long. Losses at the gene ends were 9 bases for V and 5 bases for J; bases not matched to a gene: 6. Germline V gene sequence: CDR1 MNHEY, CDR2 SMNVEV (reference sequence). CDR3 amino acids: CASSGTSVETQYF. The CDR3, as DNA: TGTGCCAGTTCCGGGACTAGCGTGGAGACCCAGTACTTC.

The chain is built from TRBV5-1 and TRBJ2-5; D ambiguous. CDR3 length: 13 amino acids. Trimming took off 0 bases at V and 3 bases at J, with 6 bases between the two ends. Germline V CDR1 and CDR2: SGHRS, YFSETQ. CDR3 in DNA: TGCGCCAGCAGCTTGGTGTCAGAAGAGACCCAGTACTTC. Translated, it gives CASSLVSEETQYF.

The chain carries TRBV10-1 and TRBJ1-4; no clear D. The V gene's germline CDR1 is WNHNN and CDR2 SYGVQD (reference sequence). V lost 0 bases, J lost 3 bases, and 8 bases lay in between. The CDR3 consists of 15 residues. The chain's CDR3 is CASSESDISNEKLFF. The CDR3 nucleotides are TGCGCCAGCAGTGAGTCCGACATCTCTAATGAAAAACTGTTTTTT.

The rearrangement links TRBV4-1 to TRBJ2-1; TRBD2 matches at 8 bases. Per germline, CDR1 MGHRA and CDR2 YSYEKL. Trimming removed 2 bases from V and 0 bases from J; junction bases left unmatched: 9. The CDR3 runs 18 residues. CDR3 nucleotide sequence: TGCGCCAGCAGCCAACAAGTTTTAGCGGGGCTCTCCTACAATGAGCAGTTCTTC. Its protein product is CASSQQVLAGLSYNEQFF.

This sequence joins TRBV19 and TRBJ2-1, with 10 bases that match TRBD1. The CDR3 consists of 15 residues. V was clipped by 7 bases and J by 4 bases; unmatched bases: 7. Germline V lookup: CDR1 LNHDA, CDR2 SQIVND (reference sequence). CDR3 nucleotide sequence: TGTGCCAGTACCAAACCGGGACAGGGGTACAATGAGCAGTTCTTC. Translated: CASTKPGQGYNEQFF.

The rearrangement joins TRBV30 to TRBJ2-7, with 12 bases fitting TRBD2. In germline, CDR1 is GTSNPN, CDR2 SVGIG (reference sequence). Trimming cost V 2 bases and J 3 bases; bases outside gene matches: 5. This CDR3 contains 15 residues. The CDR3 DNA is TGTGCCTGGAGTCCGCTAGCGGGGGGGTTCTACGAGCAGTACTTC. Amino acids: CAWSPLAGGFYEQYF.

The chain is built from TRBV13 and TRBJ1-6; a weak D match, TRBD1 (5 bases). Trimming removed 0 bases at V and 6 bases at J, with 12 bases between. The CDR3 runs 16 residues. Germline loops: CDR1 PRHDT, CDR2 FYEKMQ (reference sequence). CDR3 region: CASSLGGRGGNSPLHF. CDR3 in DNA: TGTGCCAGCAGCTTAGGGGGGCGGGGTGGTAATTCACCCCTCCACTTT.

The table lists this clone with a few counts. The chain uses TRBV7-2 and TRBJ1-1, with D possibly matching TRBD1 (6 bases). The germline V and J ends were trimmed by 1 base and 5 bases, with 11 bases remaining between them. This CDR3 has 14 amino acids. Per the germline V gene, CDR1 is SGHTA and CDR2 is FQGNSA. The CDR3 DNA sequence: TGTGCCAGCAGCTTAGGCGGGGGCGGAACTGAAGCTTTCTTT. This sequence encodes CASSLGGGGTEAFF.

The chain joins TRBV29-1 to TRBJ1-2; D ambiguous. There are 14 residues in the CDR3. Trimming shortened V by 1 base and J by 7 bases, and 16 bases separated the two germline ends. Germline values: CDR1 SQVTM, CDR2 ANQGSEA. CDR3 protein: CSVEGGSGFSGYTF. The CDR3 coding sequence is TGCAGCGTTGAAGGCGGGAGTGGGTTTTCTGGCTACACCTTC.

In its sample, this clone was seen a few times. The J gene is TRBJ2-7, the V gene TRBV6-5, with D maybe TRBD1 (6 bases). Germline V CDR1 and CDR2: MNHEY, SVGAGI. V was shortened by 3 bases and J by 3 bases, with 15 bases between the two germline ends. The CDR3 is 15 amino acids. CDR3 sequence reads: CASSYFWQGIYEQYF. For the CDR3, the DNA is TGTGCCAGCAGTTATTTCTGGCAGGGGATCTACGAGCAGTACTTC.

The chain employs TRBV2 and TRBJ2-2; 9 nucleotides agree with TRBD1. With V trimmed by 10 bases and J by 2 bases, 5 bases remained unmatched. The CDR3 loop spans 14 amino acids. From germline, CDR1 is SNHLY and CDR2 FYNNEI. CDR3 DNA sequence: TGTGCCATCCTGGACAGGGGTAACACCGGGGAGCTGTTTTTT. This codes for CAILDRGNTGELFF.

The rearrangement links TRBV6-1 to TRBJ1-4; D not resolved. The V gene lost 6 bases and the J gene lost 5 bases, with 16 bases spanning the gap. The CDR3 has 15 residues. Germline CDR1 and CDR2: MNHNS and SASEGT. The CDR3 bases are TGTGCCAGCAGAACGGGGAAGCCAGAGAATGAAAAACTGTTTTTT. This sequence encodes CASRTGKPENEKLFF.

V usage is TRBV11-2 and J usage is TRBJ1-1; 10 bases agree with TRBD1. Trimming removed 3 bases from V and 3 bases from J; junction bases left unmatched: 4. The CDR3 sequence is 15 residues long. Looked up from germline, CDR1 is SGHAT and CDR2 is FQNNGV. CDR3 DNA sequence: TGTGCCAGCAGCTTGGGCGGGACAGGGGACACTGAAGCTTTCTTT. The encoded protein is CASSLGGTGDTEAFF.

CDR3 region: CASSELPSTDTQYF. CDR3 DNA sequence: TGTGCCAGCAGTGAACTCCCTAGCACAGATACGCAGTATTTT. This chain uses TRBV6-4 with TRBJ2-3, with D unresolved. The CDR3 loop spans 14 amino acids. The V end was cut by 3 bases, the J end by 0 bases, with 7 bases between. CDR1 is MRHNA and CDR2 is SNTAGT in the germline V gene.

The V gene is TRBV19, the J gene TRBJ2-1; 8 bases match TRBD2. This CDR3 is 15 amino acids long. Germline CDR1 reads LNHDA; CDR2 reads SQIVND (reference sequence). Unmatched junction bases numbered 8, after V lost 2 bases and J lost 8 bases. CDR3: CASSIRAGGFDEQFF. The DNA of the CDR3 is TGTGCCAGTAGTATAAGGGCGGGGGGATTCGATGAGCAGTTCTTC.

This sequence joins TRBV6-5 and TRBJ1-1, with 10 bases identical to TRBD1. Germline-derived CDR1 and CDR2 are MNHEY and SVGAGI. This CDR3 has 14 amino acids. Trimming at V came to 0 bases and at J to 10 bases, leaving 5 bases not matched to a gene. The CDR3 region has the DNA TGTGCCAGCAGTTACTCACCGGGACAGGGGTCAGCTTTCTTT. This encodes CASSYSPGQGSAFF.